Listed below are T cell receptor beta chains from one sample, sequenced in a study of regulatory T cells in long-lasting Graves disease. TCRdb itself ran the multiplex PCR reads through MiXCR, one entry per CDR3 protein. Seen here are about 540,000 distinct CDR3 sequences, approximately 15% observed once, and the top ten hold more than 8.5%. The data were also submitted as part of a second study, on T cells in Graves' hyperthyroidism and ophthalmopathy.

Source: peripheral blood mononuclear cells (PBMCs), taken at new diagnosis, from a patient treated with antithyroid drugs. These receptors came from a man aged 25 to 40 with Graves disease. Each CDR3 is given with its conserved first and last residue. The D gene is left open where the match is weak. Some rows mark clone size as missing; the rest say once, few, many or name a class of expanded clone.

J: TRBJ1-1; V: TRBV13; size: -; D: -; DNA: TGTGCCAGCAGCTCCTCGCAGACCGTGAACACTGAAGCTTTCTTT; CDR3: CASSSSQTVNTEAFF
J: TRBJ2-4; V: TRBV2; size: few; D: TRBD1; DNA: TGTGCCAGCAGCCCAGACAGGGGAGCAAACATTCAGTACTTC; CDR3: CASSPDRGANIQYF
J: TRBJ2-3; V: TRBV11-2; size: many; D: -; DNA: TGTGCCAGCAGCCAACGGTCGGGAGACACAGATACGCAGTATTTT; CDR3: CASSQRSGDTDTQYF
J: TRBJ2-3; V: TRBV9; size: few; D: TRBD2; DNA: TGTGCCAGCAGCGTACTAGCGGGAACCGTTCGTGCGACAGATACGCAGTATTTT; CDR3: CASSVLAGTVRATDTQYF
J: TRBJ2-7; V: TRBV10-3; size: many; D: TRBD1; DNA: TGTGCCATGCAGGGGGATGACTCCTACGAGCAGTACTTC; CDR3: CAMQGDDSYEQYF
J: TRBJ2-3; V: TRBV12-3/TRBV12-4; size: many; D: TRBD2; DNA: TGTGCCAGCAGTCAAACCCCGGGACTAGCAGGCGATACGCAGTATTTT; CDR3: CASSQTPGLAGDTQYF
J: TRBJ1-3; V: TRBV7-9; size: -; D: -; DNA: TGTGCCAGCAGCGTCGGCCTTTCCTCTGGAAACACCATATATTTT; CDR3: CASSVGLSSGNTIYF
J: TRBJ1-5; V: TRBV27; size: many; D: -; DNA: TGTGCCAGCAGTTACCAGGGATACAATCAGCCCCAGCATTTT; CDR3: CASSYQGYNQPQHF
J: TRBJ2-2; V: TRBV7-2; size: many; D: TRBD2; DNA: TGTGCCAGCAGCTTAGGTCCGAGCGGGGGGACCGGGGAGCTGTTTTTT; CDR3: CASSLGPSGGTGELFF
J: TRBJ2-4; V: TRBV19; size: -; D: TRBD1; DNA: TGTGCCAGTATGGCCGGACAGGTTAAAAACATTCAGTACTTC; CDR3: CASMAGQVKNIQYF
J: TRBJ2-2; V: TRBV10-3; size: -; D: TRBD2; DNA: TGTGCCAGCAGCAACGACGGGGGGGGGAGGCTGTTTTTT; CDR3: CASSNDGGGRLFF